This TCR beta chain emerged from a study of tumor-infiltrating lymphocytes in primary liver carcinoma. Across the whole study: Male and female patients aged 30 to 69 years made up the cohort. The neoplasms were of stage T1-T3 N0M0, with dimensions of about 4.2 to 11 cm across.

Co-extracted RNA and DNA came from roughly 21-30 mg of unsorted bulk tissue. There were only treatment-naive patients, all with chronic HBV infection. Using a constant-region primer together with ProtoScript II reverse transcriptase, TCR beta cDNA was made from 450 to 600 ng of total RNA. Three nested multiplex PCR rounds, a slightly modified ARM-PCR, produced the libraries for TCR beta. Investigators reported that the first two PCR rounds, at 9 to 11 cycles each, used TRBV1-TRBV30 forward primers with a C-beta reverse primer. TCRdb independently ran MiXCR on the multiplex PCR reads; one entry per CDR3 protein. The sample contains 150,000 to 200,000 distinct CDR3 sequences, approximately 86% of which appear only once. V was clipped by 0 bases and J by 11 bases, with 16 bases between them. CDR1 is MGHRA, CDR2 YSYEKL, per germline. This CDR3 contains 14 residues. As regards this clonotype: Its antigen remains unknown.

Whole-study results and caveats: Whereas tumor region pairs overlapped more, tumor-adjacent and tumor-blood pairs overlapped less.

This receptor was identified in a middle-aged man with primary liver carcinoma and hepatitis B virus infection. The V call is TRBV4-1, the J call TRBJ2-5, with D hard to call. The sequencing sample was made of tumor tissue from primary liver carcinoma. DNA of the CDR3: TGCGCCAGCAGCCAAGAGACCGCTGTTGACGTGCAGTACTTC. Protein sequence: CASSQETAVDVQYF.